This TCR beta chain was documented in a study of cytomegalovirus exposure and HLA in healthy donors. This clone was recorded a few times. V gave up 10 bases and J gave up 6 bases, with 18 bases separating them. Germline V gene lookup returns CDR1 MNHEY and CDR2 SVGAGI. The CDR3 loop spans 13 amino acids. Sequencing was performed with immunoSEQ multiplex PCR; in TCRdb, only in-frame clones are kept and a portion is missing. The table records over 85,000 clones, about 95% of them present only once. The gene calls are TRBV6-5 and TRBJ2-5; the D gene is possibly TRBD2 (6 bases). This TCR was recovered from a woman between 18 and 29 years old in good health and CMV-seronegative. The specimen was PBMCs. The CDR3 bases are TGTGCCACTACGACCGGGGAGGTGAAGACCCAGTACTTC. Amino acids: CATTTGEVKTQYF.